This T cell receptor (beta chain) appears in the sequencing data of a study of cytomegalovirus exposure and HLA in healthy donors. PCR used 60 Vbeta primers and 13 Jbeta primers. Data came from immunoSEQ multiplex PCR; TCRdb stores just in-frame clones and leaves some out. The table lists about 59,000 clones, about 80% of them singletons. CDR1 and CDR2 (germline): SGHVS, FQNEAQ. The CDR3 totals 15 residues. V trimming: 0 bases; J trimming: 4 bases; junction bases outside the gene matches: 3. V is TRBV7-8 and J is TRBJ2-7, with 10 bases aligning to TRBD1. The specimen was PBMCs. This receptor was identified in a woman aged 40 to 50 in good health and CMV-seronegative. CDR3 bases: TGTGCCAGCAGCTTAGCACCGGGACAGGGGTACGAGCAGTACTTC. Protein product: CASSLAPGQGYEQYF. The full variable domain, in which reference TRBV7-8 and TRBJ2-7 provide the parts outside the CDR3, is GAGVSQSPRYKVAKRGQDVALRCDPISGHVSLFWYQQALGQGPEFLTYFQNEAQLDKSGLPSDRFFAERPEGSVSTLKIQRTQQEDSAVYLCASSLAPGQGYEQYFGPGTRLTVT.